Below, 22 T cell receptor beta chains from the same sample are listed, as sequenced in a study of T-cell reconstitution after alpha-beta-depleted transplantation in children. Construction of the TCRbeta library involved unique molecular identifiers. TCRdb itself ran the PCR reads through MiXCR, one entry per CDR3 protein. The sample gives approximately 590,000 distinct CDR3 sequences, roughly a tenth of which show up once; less than 5% is in the top ten. The material sequenced was PBMCs from the stem cell graft donor, taken from the stem cell graft. The origin of the receptors is a human donor who donated a stem cell graft to a child with acute myeloid leukemia.

This clonotype was counted between two and nine times. The rearrangement joins TRBV29-1 to TRBJ2-7, with D unresolved. CDR1 SQVTM and CDR2 ANQGSEA come from the germline V gene. The germline V and J ends were trimmed by 4 bases and 0 bases, with 10 bases remaining between them. CDR3 length: 13 amino acids. CDR3 sequence: CSVGRRLSYEQYF. CDR3 in DNA: TGCAGCGTTGGAAGGCGCCTCTCCTACGAGCAGTACTTC.

The table lists this clonotype with many counts. The rearrangement links TRBV5-1 to TRBJ2-7; D is unclear. Germline values: CDR1 SGHRS, CDR2 YFSETQ. The CDR3 spans 14 residues. Trimming shortened V by 1 base and J by 0 bases, and 8 bases separated the two germline ends. CDR3 in DNA: TGCGCCAGCAGCTTGTACAGTAACTCCTACGAGCAGTACTTC. It codes for CASSLYSNSYEQYF.

Many counts were recorded for this clonotype. The gene calls are TRBV7-2 and TRBJ2-7; 9 bases agree with TRBD2. CDR1 is SGHTA and CDR2 is FQGNSA in the germline V gene. The CDR3 runs to 15 residues. Trimming at V came to 5 bases and at J to 3 bases, leaving 8 bases not matched to a gene. CDR3 loop: CASSQTSGPLYEQYF. CDR3 nucleotide sequence: TGTGCCAGCAGCCAGACTAGCGGACCCCTCTACGAGCAGTACTTC. Supplemented by reference TRBV7-2 and TRBJ2-7, the full variable domain reads GAGVSQSPSNKVTEKGKDVELRCDPISGHTALYWYRQSLGQGLEFLIYFQGNSAPDKSGLPSDRFSAERTGGSVSTLTIQRTQQEDSAVYLCASSQTSGPLYEQYFGPGTRLTVT.

This clonotype came up a few times. The J gene is TRBJ2-1, the V gene TRBV6-2 or TRBV6-3; 7 bases match TRBD1. Germline lookup yields CDR1 MNHEY and CDR2 SVGEGT. The CDR3 runs to 15 residues. The V segment lost 6 bases and the J segment 10 bases; nucleotides outside the gene matches: 15. The CDR3 here is CASSHTGTAHLEQFF. The CDR3 coding sequence is TGTGCCAGCAGCCACACCGGGACAGCCCACTTGGAGCAGTTCTTC.

The chain joins TRBV5-6 to TRBJ2-1; 13 bases map to TRBD2. Germline V gene sequence: CDR1 SGHDT, CDR2 YYEEEE. J lost 1 base, V lost 2 bases, and 3 bases had no gene match. This CDR3 is built from 17 residues. The CDR3, as DNA: TGTGCCAGCAGCTTCTCGACTAGCGGGAGGTCCTACAATGAGCAGTTCTTC. Residues: CASSFSTSGRSYNEQFF.

The rearrangement uses TRBV18 and TRBJ1-1; no definite D call. Trimming stripped 3 bases from V and 0 bases from J, with 8 bases between. Germline V gene sequence: CDR1 KGHSH, CDR2 LQKENI. This CDR3 comprises 14 residues. The CDR3 nucleotides read TGTGCCAGCTCACCTTATAGTATGAACACTGAAGCTTTCTTT. Its protein is CASSPYSMNTEAFF.

V is TRBV15 and J is TRBJ2-3, with a possible D match to TRBD2 (5 bases). Germline-derived CDR1 and CDR2 are LNHNV and YYDKDF (reference sequence). V dropped 0 bases and J dropped 7 bases, with 14 bases sitting between them. The CDR3 has 15 amino acids. The CDR3 spells CATSRDLGVGNTQYF. In DNA, the CDR3 is TGTGCCACCAGCAGAGATCTGGGCGTCGGGAATACGCAGTATTTT.

The gene calls are TRBV7-9 and TRBJ2-5; either TRBD1 or TRBD2 may fit D (6 bases each). The CDR3 extends over 17 amino acids. Germline V CDR1 and CDR2: SEHNR, FQNEAQ (reference sequence). The ends were cut back, 5 bases at V and 0 bases at J, with 19 bases in the middle. CDR3 in DNA: TGTGCCAGCAGCCAACGGCCGGGGGCGGCAAACCAAGAGACCCAGTACTTC. Protein sequence: CASSQRPGAANQETQYF.

In regard to this clonotype: A read error may account for a junction end that differs from germline. This chain links TRBV24-1 with TRBJ2-1; D gene uncertain. The CDR3 contains 13 residues. Per the germline V gene, CDR1 is KGHDR and CDR2 is SFDVKD. CDR3: CATSEPVGWVLLF. CDR3 nucleotides: TGTGCCACCAGTGAACCCGTCGGATGGGTGTTGCTCTTC.

This clonotype was counted many times. V usage is TRBV28 and J usage is TRBJ2-1; no definite D call. Per the germline V gene, CDR1 is MDHEN and CDR2 is SYDVKM. The CDR3 length is 13 residues. Trimming cost V 2 bases and J 12 bases, with 14 bases left between them. The CDR3 nucleotides are TGTGCCAGCAGTTTACAGCGCCCCGTAAGGCAGTTCTTC. Translating it yields CASSLQRPVRQFF.

This chain uses TRBV5-6 with TRBJ1-1; maybe TRBD1 (6 bases). The CDR3 loop spans 15 amino acids. Germline V gives CDR1 SGHDT, CDR2 YYEEEE. The germline V and J ends were trimmed by 0 bases and 5 bases, with 14 bases remaining between them. The CDR3 region is CASSLVNRVETEAFF. The DNA of the CDR3 is TGTGCCAGCAGCTTGGTGAACAGGGTCGAAACTGAAGCTTTCTTT.

This clonotype was seen more than once but under ten times. The chain carries TRBV27 and TRBJ2-2, with D possibly TRBD1 on 5 matching bases. The germline V and J ends were trimmed by 6 bases and 0 bases, with 14 bases remaining between them. Per the germline V gene, CDR1 is MNHEY and CDR2 is SMNVEV (reference sequence). CDR3 size: 16 residues. CDR3 residues: CASRPYRSANTGELFF. CDR3 in DNA: TGTGCCAGCAGGCCTTACAGGAGCGCGAACACCGGGGAGCTGTTTTTT.

In this sample, this clonotype turned up a few times. This rearrangement joins TRBV3-1 to TRBJ2-2, with D hard to call. Germline V gene lookup returns CDR1 LGHDT and CDR2 YNNKEL (reference sequence). V lost 2 bases, J lost 5 bases, and 12 bases lay in between. CDR3 length equals 15 residues. CDR3 DNA sequence: TGTGCCAGCAGCCAACTCGTCCCCCAGACCGGGGAGCTGTTTTTT. Translated, it gives CASSQLVPQTGELFF.

This clonotype was seen a few times. The genes are TRBV10-3 and TRBJ2-2; TRBD1 matches 7 bases. The CDR3 extends over 15 amino acids. V lost 5 bases, J lost 4 bases, and 7 bases stayed unmatched. Germline loops: CDR1 ENHRY, CDR2 SYGVKD. CDR3 sequence: CAISRAQGVTGELFF. CDR3 DNA: TGTGCCATCAGTCGGGCGCAGGGGGTCACCGGGGAGCTGTTTTTT.

This clonotype was picked up one time. V and J are TRBV7-9 and TRBJ1-6, with D possibly matching TRBD1 (6 bases). This CDR3 contains 14 residues. Germline V gene sequence: CDR1 SEHNR, CDR2 FQNEAQ (reference sequence). V dropped 5 bases and J dropped 10 bases, with 15 bases sitting between them. The CDR3 loop reads CASSQGQGRSPLHF. CDR3 nucleotides: TGTGCCAGCAGCCAGGGGCAGGGACGGTCACCCCTCCACTTT.

This clonotype was seen at least ten times. The chain joins TRBV27 to TRBJ2-3; 11 nucleotides agree with TRBD2. The CDR3 is made up of 13 amino acids. From germline, CDR1 is MNHEY and CDR2 SMNVEV (reference sequence). The CDR3 spells CVSGRGRTDTQYF. As DNA, the CDR3 is TGTGTTAGCGGGAGGGGGCGCACAGATACGCAGTATTTT.

This clonotype was found many times. The chain recombines TRBV5-8 with TRBJ2-7; D is undetermined. The CDR3 contains 14 residues. Germline values: CDR1 SGHTS, CDR2 YDEGEE. The V end was cut by 5 bases, the J end by 3 bases, with 15 bases between. The CDR3 sequence: CASSGVWSGYEQYF. CDR3 DNA: TGTGCCAGCAGTGGGGTTTGGTCCGGCTACGAGCAGTACTTC.

This clonotype has only a few counts. V usage is TRBV12-3 or TRBV12-4 and J usage is TRBJ2-1; 16 bases agree with TRBD2. Trimming cost V 6 bases and J 6 bases; bases outside gene matches: 8. The CDR3 is made up of 17 amino acids. DNA of the CDR3: TGTGCCAGCAGGCCTCCGGGACTAGCGGGAGGGGCCAATGAGCAGTTCTTC. It is translated as CASRPPGLAGGANEQFF.

This clonotype came up a few times. The rearrangement uses TRBV7-9 and TRBJ2-5; 8 bases are a match to TRBD2. CDR1 is SEHNR, CDR2 FQNEAQ, per germline (reference sequence). This CDR3 comprises 13 residues. The J segment lost 3 bases and the V segment lost 9 bases, leaving 6 bases of the junction unmatched. CDR3: CASWDGGEETQYF. CDR3 nucleotide sequence: TGTGCCAGTTGGGACGGGGGGGAAGAGACCCAGTACTTC. Full variable domain (remainder filled in from reference TRBV7-9 and TRBJ2-5): DTGVSQNPRHKITKRGQNVTFRCDPISEHNRLYWYRQTLGQGPEFLTYFQNEAQLEKSRLLSDRFSAERPKGSFSTLEIQRTEQGDSAMYLCASWDGGEETQYFGPGTRLLVL.

This clonotype was counted between two and nine times. CDR3 nucleotides: TGTGCCATCAGTGACGGTATATTCCAGCCCCAGCATTTT. Its protein product is CAISDGIFQPQHF. V and J are TRBV10-3 and TRBJ1-5; D unresolved. Trimming stripped 3 bases from V and 7 bases from J, with 10 bases between. Per germline, CDR1 ENHRY and CDR2 SYGVKD. The CDR3 runs 13 residues.

There are many counts of this clonotype. The DNA for the CDR3 is TGTGCCAGCAGTACACAGCTCTATGGCTACACCTTC. Translated: CASSTQLYGYTF. The V and J genes are TRBV6-6 and TRBJ1-2; D not certain. V lost 5 bases and J lost 4, with 8 bases in between. This CDR3 comprises 12 residues. CDR1 and CDR2 from the germline V gene are MNHNY and SVGAGI (reference sequence).

The genes are TRBV9 and TRBJ2-4; no definite D call. Germline V gives CDR1 SGDLS, CDR2 YYNGEE. This CDR3 contains 14 residues. V dropped 4 bases and J dropped 7 bases, with 15 bases sitting between them. CDR3 region: CASSLAPGSNIQYF. CDR3 coding DNA: TGTGCCAGCAGCCTCGCCCCAGGATCGAACATTCAGTACTTC.